This record looks at one TCR beta chain sequence and its context. This entry comes from a study of healthy donors' naive CD4 and CD8 T cells. Study details: Donors came from three age groups: 20-25, 40-50 and 60-70 years.

This CDR3 contains 13 residues. Trimming took 1 base from V and 6 from J, leaving 9 bases between them. The germline CDR1 and CDR2 sequences are MNHEY and SMNVEV (reference sequence). Each TCR library used around 500 ng of total RNA and a linear amplification protocol. Via MiXCR, TCRdb re-called the reads, giving one row per CDR3 protein. This sample has about 180,000 distinct CDR3 sequences, with 74% found just once. Sorting defined naive CD4+ as CD4+CD8-CD45RO-CD45RA+ and naive CD8+ as CD8+CD4-CD45RA+CD27bright. This receptor was taken from a pool of human donors in good health; the sample pools cells from several healthy donors. The material sequenced was naive CD4+ and CD8+ T cells sorted from blood, pooled from several donors. V usage is TRBV27 and J usage is TRBJ1-2; D gene ambiguous. CDR3 nucleotide sequence: TGTGCCAGCAGTTTATTGGGGAGTAATGGCTACACCTTC. It is translated as CASSLLGSNGYTF.